Listed below are T cell receptor beta chains from one sample, sequenced in a study of cytomegalovirus exposure and HLA in healthy donors. The table came from immunoSEQ multiplex PCR; TCRdb's copy has only in-frame clones and leaves some out. Of about 170,000 clones in the sample, over 75% were seen once. The sample taken for sequencing was PBMCs. The receptors stem from a woman aged 45 to 65 in good health and CMV-seropositive. CDR3s include the opening cysteine and the closing phenylalanine or tryptophan. The D gene is left open where the match is weak. Clone size is shown for a subset of rows, as once, few, many or a class of expanded clone.

j_gene	v_gene	d_gene	abundance	CDR3nt	CDR3aa
TRBJ1-1	TRBV6-1	TRBD1	.	TGTGCCAGCAGTGGACTCGTGGGACAGGGCTTGAGACCTGAAGCTTTCTTT	CASSGLVGQGLRPEAFF
TRBJ1-1	TRBV19	TRBD1	.	TGTGCCAGTACAACTACAGGGGCCACTGAAGCTTTCTTT	CASTTTGATEAFF
TRBJ2-3	TRBV15	.	.	TGTGCCACCAGCAGAGATTTCGAGATTAGCGCAGATACGCAGTATTTT	CATSRDFEISADTQYF
TRBJ1-2	TRBV19	.	.	TGTGCCAGTAGTATATCACAGGGAGGGCATGGCTACACCTTC	CASSISQGGHGYTF
TRBJ2-5	TRBV5-1	TRBD2	.	TGCGCCAGCAGCGTGAGCGGGGGGTCCCAAGAGACCCAGTACTTC	CASSVSGGSQETQYF
TRBJ2-2	TRBV7-2	.	.	TGTGCCAGCAGCTCGCCCCGGGTCCGGGGAAGGACCGGGGAGCTGTTTTTT	CASSSPRVRGRTGELFF
TRBJ2-7	TRBV6-5	TRBD1	.	TGTGCCAGCAGTTCTCCGGGACAGGGTTACGAGCAGTACTTC	CASSSPGQGYEQYF
TRBJ2-7	TRBV2	TRBD1	.	TGTGCCAGCAGACTAATGACAGGGGTAGGGTACGAGCAGTACTTC	CASRLMTGVGYEQYF
TRBJ1-5	TRBV19	TRBD1	few	TGTGCCAGTAGCCGGGACAGGTACAATCAGCCCCAGCATTTT	CASSRDRYNQPQHF
TRBJ2-7	TRBV7-9	.	few	TGTGCCAGCAGCACTCCCGCCTCCTACGAGCAGTACTTC	CASSTPASYEQYF
TRBJ1-5	TRBV2	.	once	TGTGCCAGCGTCCAGGAAACTTATCAGCCCCAGCATTTT	CASVQETYQPQHF
TRBJ1-3	TRBV25-1	TRBD1	.	TGTGCCAGCAGTCCCCCGGACAGGTCTGGAAACACCATATATTTT	CASSPPDRSGNTIYF
TRBJ2-7	TRBV28	TRBD2	.	TGTGCCAGCAGCCCACTAGCGGGGGGGTCCTACGAGCAGTACTTC	CASSPLAGGSYEQYF